Below, 20 T cell receptor beta chains from the same sample are listed, as sequenced in a study of blood T cell repertoires in COVID-19. Profiling relied on immunoSEQ multiplex PCR, and the TCRdb table lists in-frame clones only, not all of them. The sample lists 300,000 to 400,000 clones; about 86% were seen once. The sample taken for sequencing was peripheral blood. All receptors come from a man in his thirties or forties with active or convalescent COVID-19.

There are a few counts of this clone. This rearrangement joins TRBV7-2 to TRBJ2-7, with D possibly matching TRBD1 (5 bases). Trimming shortened V by 1 base and J by 10 bases, and 17 bases separated the two germline ends. Per the germline V gene, CDR1 is SGHTA and CDR2 is FQGNSA. This CDR3 spans 14 amino acids. The CDR3: CASSLDARRVKQYF. As DNA, the CDR3 is TGTGCCAGCAGCTTAGATGCGCGCAGGGTAAAACAGTACTTC.

This rearrangement joins TRBV28 to TRBJ2-7; weak D call: TRBD1 (5 bases). Germline V gene sequence: CDR1 MDHEN, CDR2 SYDVKM. The CDR3 is 15 amino acids. Trimming left V 7 bases short and J 3 bases short, with 19 bases between. In DNA, the CDR3 is TGTGCCAGCACCCTAAAGGGGTGGGTTAGCTACGAGCAGTACTTC. As protein: CASTLKGWVSYEQYF.

The gene calls are TRBV9 and TRBJ2-7; 8 nucleotides line up with TRBD2. The V gene's germline CDR1 is SGDLS and CDR2 YYNGEE. Trimming took 4 bases from V and 5 from J; bases not matched to a gene: 8. The CDR3 spans 14 residues. Here the CDR3 reads CASSIGGDADEQYF. CDR3 sequence (DNA): TGTGCCAGCAGCATCGGGGGGGATGCGGACGAGCAGTACTTC.

V gene TRBV21-1 combines with J gene TRBJ2-7; no DNA check was done on the table's D call, TRBD2. TRBV21-1 is marked as a pseudogene. This CDR3 is 17 amino acids long. The CDR3, as DNA: TGTGCCAGCAGCAACTTTGCGCTAGCGGGGCGTTCCTACGAGCAGTACTTC. The encoded protein is CASSNFALAGRSYEQYF.

Only one count was recorded for this clone. The J gene is TRBJ2-5, the V gene TRBV5-1, with D possibly matching TRBD2 (6 bases). The CDR3 is 16 amino acids. Per the germline V gene, CDR1 is SGHRS and CDR2 is YFSETQ. V lost 4 bases and J lost 2, with 18 bases in between. In DNA form, the CDR3 reads TGCGCCAGCAGCGGGGGGAGTCCCTCTATTCAAGAGACCCAGTACTTC. Translation: CASSGGSPSIQETQYF.

The CDR3 loop reads CASSPGLAGTDTQYF. The DNA for the CDR3 is TGTGCCAGCAGCCCTGGACTAGCGGGCACAGATACGCAGTATTTT. The rearrangement uses TRBV6-6 and TRBJ2-3; the match to TRBD2 covers 10 bases. J gave up 1 base and V 6 bases, and 4 bases lay outside the gene matches. The CDR3 spans 15 residues. The V gene's germline CDR1 is MNHNY and CDR2 SVGAGI (reference sequence).

The V and J genes are TRBV4-3 and TRBJ2-2, with D maybe TRBD1 (5 bases). With 0 bases removed from V and 8 bases from J, the gap between germline ends came to 22 bases. This CDR3 spans 18 amino acids. Germline V gives CDR1 LGHNA, CDR2 YSLEER. The DNA of the CDR3 is TGCGCCAGCAGCCAAGATATGGCAGGGCCCGGAAGGGCTGGGGAGCTGTTTTTT. It specifies CASSQDMAGPGRAGELFF.

This rearrangement joins TRBV4-2 to TRBJ1-5; D not resolved. CDR1 is LGHNA, CDR2 YNFKEQ, per germline. The CDR3 has 15 residues. The V end was cut by 3 bases, the J end by 0 bases, with 9 bases between. The CDR3, as DNA: TGTGCCAGCAGCCAGAATCCGGGTAGCAATCAGCCCCAGCATTTT. This translates into CASSQNPGSNQPQHF.

The chain uses TRBV9 and TRBJ2-3; possibly TRBD1 for D (6 bases). V shed 3 bases and J shed 4 bases, with 18 bases lying between them. The CDR3 extends over 16 amino acids. Germline V gene lookup returns CDR1 SGDLS and CDR2 YYNGEE. CDR3 coding DNA: TGTGCCAGCAGCGAGGGGGACCTGATGATGGCAGATACGCAGTATTTT. Translated: CASSEGDLMMADTQYF.

The rearrangement joins TRBV7-8 to TRBJ2-2; D perhaps matches TRBD1 (6 bases). Germline CDR1 and CDR2: SGHVS and FQNEAQ. The V end lost 6 bases, the J end lost 9 bases, and 14 bases lay between the germline ends. The CDR3 loop spans 13 amino acids. CDR3 in amino acids: CASSPWGPRELFF. Here the CDR3 DNA reads TGTGCCAGCAGTCCTTGGGGGCCGCGGGAGCTGTTTTTT.

In this sample, this clone turned up a few times. The chain recombines TRBV5-4 with TRBJ2-1, with 14 bases fitting TRBD2. The CDR3 runs 17 residues. The junction had 2 bases not matched to a gene; V was cut back by 3 bases and J by 0 bases. Looked up from germline, CDR1 is SGHNT and CDR2 is YYREEE (reference sequence). CDR3 in DNA: TGTGCCAGCAGCTGGACTAGCGGGAGGAGCTCCTACAATGAGCAGTTCTTC. Encoded protein: CASSWTSGRSSYNEQFF.

J is TRBJ1-1 and V is TRBV7-9; D may be TRBD1 (5 bases). V was pared by 4 bases and J by 13 bases, with 16 bases between. This CDR3 is built from 12 residues. The germline V gene has CDR1 SEHNR and CDR2 FQNEAQ (reference sequence). The CDR3 DNA reads as TGTGCCAGCAGCTCAGCCGGGACTTATGGTTTCTTT. Protein product: CASSSAGTYGFF. Supplemented by reference TRBV7-9 and TRBJ1-1, the full variable domain reads DTGVSQNPRHKITKRGQNVTFRCDPISEHNRLYWYRQTLGQGPEFLTYFQNEAQLEKSRLLSDRFSAERPKGSFSTLEIQRTEQGDSAMYLCASSSAGTYGFFGQGTRLTVV.

This chain uses TRBV7-6 with TRBJ2-1; 10 nucleotides agree with TRBD2. Per germline, CDR1 SGHVS and CDR2 FNYEAQ. The length of the CDR3 is 18 residues. Unmatched junction bases numbered 13, after V lost 1 base and J lost 7 bases. The CDR3 DNA reads as TGTGCCAGCAGCTTAGTCCCCAGCGGGGGGGTTTTGGGGAATGAGCAGTTCTTC. Residues: CASSLVPSGGVLGNEQFF.

The chain employs TRBV19 and TRBJ2-3, with TRBD2 matching 15 bases. Germline CDR1 LNHDA, CDR2 SQIVND (reference sequence). The CDR3 loop spans 16 amino acids. With 6 bases clipped from V and 6 bases from J, the junction kept 7 bases outside the gene matches. CDR3 in DNA: TGTGCCAGTAGCGCTGGACTAGCGGGGGGGCGGGATACGCAGTATTTT. Its protein product is CASSAGLAGGRDTQYF.

This chain joins TRBV6-2 or TRBV6-3 and TRBJ2-1, with 7 bases identical to TRBD2. V dropped 2 bases and J dropped 7; count of bases not matched to a gene: 11. This CDR3 contains 16 residues. Germline V lookup: CDR1 MNHEY, CDR2 SVGEGT. As DNA, the CDR3 is TGTGCCAGCAGTTACATTACTAGCGTGGTGAGAAATGAGCAGTTCTTC. Protein product: CASSYITSVVRNEQFF.

The CDR3 DNA reads as TGCGCCAGCAGCTGGGCAGGACAGGGTGAAGCTAATGAAAAACTGTTTTTT. As protein: CASSWAGQGEANEKLFF. The chain uses TRBV5-1 and TRBJ1-4, with 8 bases that match TRBD1. The CDR3 consists of 17 residues. V gave up 3 bases and J gave up 3 bases; unmatched junction bases: 10. CDR1 is SGHRS and CDR2 is YFSETQ in the germline V gene. Looking up the rest from reference TRBV5-1 and TRBJ1-4 gives the full variable domain: KAGVTQTPRYLIKTRGQQVTLSCSPISGHRSVSWYQQTPGQGLQFLFEYFSETQRNKGNFPGRFSGRQFSNSRSEMNVSTLELGDSALYLCASSWAGQGEANEKLFFGSGTQLSVL.

This clone occurred once. The gene calls are TRBV6-5 and TRBJ1-5; D might be TRBD1 (6 bases). CDR1 and CDR2 from the germline V gene are MNHEY and SVGAGI. Trimming took 5 bases from V and 3 from J, leaving 8 bases between them. The CDR3 is 13 amino acids. The CDR3 DNA reads TGTGCCAGCAGTCGGACAGCCAATCAGCCCCAGCATTTT. The encoded protein is CASSRTANQPQHF.

This clone has just a few counts. This chain connects TRBV5-1 to TRBJ1-2, with TRBD1 matching over 8 bases. J gave up 6 bases and V 4 bases, and 2 bases lay outside the gene matches. The CDR3 has 12 amino acids. The V gene's germline CDR1 is SGHRS and CDR2 YFSETQ. The CDR3 DNA follows: TGCGCCAGCAGCCCGGACAGGGATGGCTACACCTTC. This gives the protein CASSPDRDGYTF.

This sequence joins TRBV7-8 and TRBJ2-1; 9 bases agree with TRBD2. V shed 1 base, J shed 0 bases, and the junction held 7 bases outside the gene matches. This CDR3 contains 18 residues. The V gene's germline CDR1 is SGHVS and CDR2 FQNEAQ. As DNA, the CDR3 is TGTGCCAGCAGCTTAGTTCCTCTTAGCGGGAGCTCCTACAATGAGCAGTTCTTC. This translates into CASSLVPLSGSSYNEQFF.

The rearrangement uses TRBV4-1 and TRBJ2-7; 7 bases fit TRBD2. Germline V gene data show CDR1 as MGHRA and CDR2 as YSYEKL. Trimming at V came to 1 base and at J to 0 bases, leaving 15 bases not matched to a gene. The CDR3 has 19 amino acids. Here the CDR3 reads CASSQVFRTSASNSYEQYF. The CDR3 DNA follows: TGCGCCAGCAGCCAAGTGTTTAGAACTAGCGCATCAAACTCCTACGAGCAGTACTTC.